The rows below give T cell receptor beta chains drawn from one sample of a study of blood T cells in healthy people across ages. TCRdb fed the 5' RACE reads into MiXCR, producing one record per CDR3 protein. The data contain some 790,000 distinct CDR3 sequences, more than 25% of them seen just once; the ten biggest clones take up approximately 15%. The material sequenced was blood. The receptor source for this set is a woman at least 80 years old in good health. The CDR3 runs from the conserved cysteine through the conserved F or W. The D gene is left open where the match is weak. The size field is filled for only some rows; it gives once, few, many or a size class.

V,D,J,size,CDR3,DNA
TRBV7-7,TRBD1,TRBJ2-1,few,CASSTDRDNEQFF,TGTGCCAGCAGCACCGACAGGGACAATGAGCAGTTCTTC
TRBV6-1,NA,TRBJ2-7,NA,CATSLSKVGLGGTYEQYF,TGTGCCACCAGCCTTTCAAAGGTGGGACTGGGGGGAACCTACGAGCAGTACTTC
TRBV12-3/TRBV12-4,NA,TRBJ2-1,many,CASSYYGRKQFF,TGTGCCAGCAGCTACTATGGACGTAAGCAGTTCTTC
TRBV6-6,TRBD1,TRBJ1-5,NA,CASSHGTGNQPQHF,TGTGCCAGCAGTCATGGGACAGGCAATCAGCCCCAGCATTTT
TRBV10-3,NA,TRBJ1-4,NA,CAIRPGGEEEKLFF,TGTGCCATCCGACCGGGGGGTGAGGAAGAAAAACTGTTTTTT
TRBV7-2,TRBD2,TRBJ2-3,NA,CASSTGLAGGLYTDTQYF,TGTGCCAGCAGCACAGGACTAGCGGGGGGTCTGTACACAGATACGCAGTATTTT
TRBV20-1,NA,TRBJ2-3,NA,CSASGGEHSTDTQYF,TGCAGTGCTAGCGGGGGCGAACACAGCACAGATACGCAGTATTTT
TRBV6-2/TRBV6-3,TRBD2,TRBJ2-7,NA,CASSYFSPGLADNSYEQYF,TGTGCCAGCAGTTACTTTTCGCCGGGACTAGCGGACAACTCCTACGAGCAGTACTTC
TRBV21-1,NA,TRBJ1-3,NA,CASSKATADRGQGNTIYF,TGTGCCAGCAGCAAAGCGACAGCGGACAGGGGGCAGGGAAACACCATATATTTT
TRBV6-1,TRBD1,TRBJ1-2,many,CASREDRGGEYGYTF,TGTGCCAGCAGAGAGGACAGGGGAGGCGAATATGGCTACACCTTC
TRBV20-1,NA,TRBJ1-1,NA,CSAPLWGSNTEAFF,TGCAGTGCCCCCTTGTGGGGCAGTAACACTGAAGCTTTCTTT
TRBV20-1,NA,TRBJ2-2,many,CSARTGWGDTGELFF,TGCAGTGCTAGAACAGGGTGGGGGGACACCGGGGAGCTGTTTTTT
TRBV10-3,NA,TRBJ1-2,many,CAISESTAGSGYTF,TGTGCCATCAGTGAGTCGACAGCGGGTTCGGGCTACACCTTC
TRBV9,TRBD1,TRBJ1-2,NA,CASSAGDWTGGYGYTF,TGTGCCAGCAGCGCCGGGGACTGGACAGGGGGCTATGGCTACACCTTC
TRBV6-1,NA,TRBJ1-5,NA,CASGPEGSVGNQPQHF,TGTGCCAGCGGTCCTGAGGGGTCGGTGGGCAATCAGCCCCAGCATTTT
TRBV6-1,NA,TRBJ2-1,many,CASSGQGGSYNEQFF,TGTGCCAGCAGTGGACAGGGAGGGTCTTACAATGAGCAGTTCTTC
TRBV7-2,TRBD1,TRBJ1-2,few,CASSLLRGQGEGSDYGYTF,TGTGCCAGCAGCTTATTGAGAGGGCAGGGGGAAGGATCTGACTATGGCTACACCTTC
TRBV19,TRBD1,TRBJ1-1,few,CASSTTGVITEAFF,TGTGCCAGTAGTACGACAGGGGTAATCACTGAAGCTTTCTTT
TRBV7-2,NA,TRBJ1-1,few,CASSSGQAPVEAFF,TGTGCCAGCAGCTCGGGCCAGGCCCCGGTGGAAGCTTTCTTT
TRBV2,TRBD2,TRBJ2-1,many,CASLPGQGLAGGPLNEQFF,TGTGCCAGCCTGCCGGGACAGGGACTAGCGGGGGGACCCCTCAATGAGCAGTTCTTC
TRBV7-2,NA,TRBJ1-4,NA,CASSLGSGFNEKLFF,TGTGCCAGCAGCTTAGGGTCTGGGTTTAATGAAAAACTGTTTTTT
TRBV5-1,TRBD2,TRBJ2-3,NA,CASSLGAGPSTDTQYF,TGCGCCAGCAGCTTGGGAGCGGGGCCCAGCACAGATACGCAGTATTTT
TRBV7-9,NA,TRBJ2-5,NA,CAGPRGTYQETQYF,TGTGCGGGTCCAAGGGGGACCTACCAAGAGACCCAGTACTTC
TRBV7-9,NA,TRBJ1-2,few,CASSLDVGGGYTF,TGTGCCAGCAGCTTAGATGTTGGAGGAGGCTACACCTTC
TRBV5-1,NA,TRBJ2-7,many,CASSSSPYEQYF,TGCGCCAGCAGCTCCTCGCCCTACGAGCAGTACTTC
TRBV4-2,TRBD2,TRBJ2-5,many,CASRLLLGGALETQYF,TGTGCCAGCAGACTCCTGCTCGGGGGGGCCCTGGAGACCCAGTACTTC
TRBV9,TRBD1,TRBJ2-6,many,CASSEGQAFWAGANVLTF,TGTGCCAGCAGCGAGGGACAGGCTTTTTGGGCTGGGGCCAACGTCCTGACTTTC
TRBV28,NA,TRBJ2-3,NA,CASNLREGAGSTDTQYF,TGTGCCTCCAACTTAAGGGAGGGGGCCGGGTCCACAGATACGCAGTATTTT
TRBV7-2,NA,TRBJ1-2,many,CASSFRDTSNYGYTF,TGTGCCAGCAGCTTCAGGGACACATCTAACTATGGCTACACCTTC
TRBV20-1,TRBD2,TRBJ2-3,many,CSARDWLAGGSDTQYF,TGCAGTGCTAGAGATTGGCTAGCGGGGGGCTCAGATACGCAGTATTTT
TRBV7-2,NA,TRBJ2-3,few,CASRNSELTQYF,TGTGCCAGCAGGAATAGTGAGCTGACGCAGTATTTT
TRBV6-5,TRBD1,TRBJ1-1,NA,CASSSHRGYTEAFF,TGTGCCAGCAGTTCTCACAGGGGCTACACTGAAGCTTTCTTT
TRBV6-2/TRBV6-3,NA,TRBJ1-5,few,CASSPFGGTNQPQHF,TGTGCCAGCAGCCCCTTTGGGGGGACAAATCAGCCCCAGCATTTT
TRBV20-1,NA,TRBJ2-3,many,CSATETDFTDTQYF,TGCAGTGCTACAGAGACAGACTTCACAGATACGCAGTATTTT
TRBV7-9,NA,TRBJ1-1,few,CASSLGGTPARGEAFF,TGTGCCAGCAGCTTAGGGGGCACCCCGGCCAGAGGTGAAGCTTTCTTT
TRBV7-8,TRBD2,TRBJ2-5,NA,CASSPASGGEKQYF,TGTGCCAGCAGCCCAGCTAGCGGGGGCGAAAAGCAGTACTTC
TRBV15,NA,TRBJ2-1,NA,CATSRVPLGGGSSYNEQFF,TGTGCCACCAGCAGAGTCCCACTTGGTGGGGGGAGCTCCTACAATGAGCAGTTCTTC
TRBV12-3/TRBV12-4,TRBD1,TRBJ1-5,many,CASRAGQGDQPQHF,TGTGCCAGCAGGGCGGGACAGGGGGATCAGCCCCAGCATTTT
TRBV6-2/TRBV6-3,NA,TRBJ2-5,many,CASSYGYQETQYF,TGTGCCAGCAGTTACGGATACCAAGAGACCCAGTACTTC
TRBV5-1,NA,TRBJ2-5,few,CASRDNSYNEQYF,TGCGCCAGCCGGGACAACTCCTACAATGAGCAGTACTTC
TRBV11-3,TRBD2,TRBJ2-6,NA,CASSPGGGKTGANVLTF,TGTGCCAGCAGCCCCGGCGGGGGGAAAACTGGGGCCAACGTCCTGACTTTC
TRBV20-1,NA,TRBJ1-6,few,CSARIGGGSYNSPLHF,TGCAGTGCTAGGATAGGGGGGGGCTCCTATAATTCACCCCTCCACTTT